The following is a TCR beta chain sequence with its context. Its antigen target is currently unknown. No base-level quality is on record; no much larger clone is a single base apart. The record originates from a study of blood T cell repertoires in COVID-19 (dated by TCRdb to the early 2020s). For context, the study as a whole: Collaborator samples came from the United States, Italy and Spain and covered acute and convalescent phases of COVID-19. A de-identified subject ID, COVID-19 status, age in years and sex were almost always included in the sample metadata. Where available, HLA class I and class II types were taken from metadata supplied by the sample provider and were not determined by assay-based typing. The material from the prospective study consisted of cDNA or gDNA derived from T cells, B-cell-depleted T cells, or PBMCs. Samples came from the ongoing ImmuneRACE study (first 160 participants) plus 1,254 subjects from 6 global collaborators. The repertoires were released in a freely available public database intended as a resource for research on the immune response to SARS-CoV-2. The dataset comprised deeply sampled blood TCRbeta repertoires from subjects exposed to, actively infected with, or recovered from COVID-19. Results and caveats for the whole study, not just this receptor: How much clinical and demographic metadata was included differed by source and by participant, and the metadata was provided uncurated.

Collaborating institutions collected whole blood in K2EDTA tubes following their own protocols. For TCRbeta analysis, collaborator samples were shipped as frozen whole blood, as isolated PBMCs, or as DNA extracted from either sample type. The immunoSEQ Assay, a bias-controlled multiplex PCR, was used to amplify TCRbeta CDR3 regions from genomic DNA. The published analysis was carried out like this. The number of nucleated cells in each sample was estimated from the amplification of reference gene primers within the assay. Sequence reads were collapsed and filtered to measure the absolute abundance of every unique TCRbeta CDR3 rearrangement. Productive Simpson clonality was computed per sample as the square root of Simpson's diversity index over productive rearrangements. TCRdb took this table from immuneACCESS and kept in-frame rearrangements with V and J called. Such tables lack part of the clones; where checked against another copy, unresolved V genes explain under half of the gap, and the rest is unexplained. That table is the source of V, J and clone size, and D and trimming were worked out from the DNA. This sample gives about 220,000 clones in total; roughly 87% of them show up just once. 1.5% to 2% of the sample goes to the ten largest clones.

Sequenced material: peripheral blood. This receptor was obtained from a man aged 35 to 55 with active or convalescent COVID-19.

The sequence in DNA is TGTGCCAGCAGCCAAGACAGGTTCTCTGGAAACACCATATATTTT. Translation gives CASSQDRFSGNTIYF. The sequence joins TRBV4-2 to TRBJ1-3; the D gene cannot be resolved reliably. CDR1 and CDR2 (LGHNA, YNFKEQ) derive from the germline V gene. There are 15 amino acids in the CDR3, from cysteine to phenylalanine inclusive. Kept here is only the CDR3 DNA, which spans 45 bases and is read in frame from base 1. Trimming costs V 0 bases and J 0 bases, and their ends lie 6 bases apart.